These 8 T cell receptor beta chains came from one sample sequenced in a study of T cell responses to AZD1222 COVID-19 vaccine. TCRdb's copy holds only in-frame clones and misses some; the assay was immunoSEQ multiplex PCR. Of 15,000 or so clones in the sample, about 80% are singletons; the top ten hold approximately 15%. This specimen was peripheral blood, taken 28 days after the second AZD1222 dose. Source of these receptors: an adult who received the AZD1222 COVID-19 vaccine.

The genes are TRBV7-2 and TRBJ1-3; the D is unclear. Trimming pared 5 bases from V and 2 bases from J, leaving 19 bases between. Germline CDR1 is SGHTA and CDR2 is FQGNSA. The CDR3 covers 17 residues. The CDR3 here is CASSQAWTREPGNTIYF. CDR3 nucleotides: TGTGCCAGCAGCCAGGCTTGGACGAGGGAGCCTGGAAACACCATATATTTT.

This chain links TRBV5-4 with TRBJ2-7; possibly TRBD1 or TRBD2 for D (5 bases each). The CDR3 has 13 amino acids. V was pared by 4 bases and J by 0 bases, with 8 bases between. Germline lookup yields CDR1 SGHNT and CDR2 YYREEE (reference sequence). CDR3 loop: CASSPGSSYEQYF. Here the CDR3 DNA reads TGTGCCAGCAGCCCAGGGAGCTCCTACGAGCAGTACTTC.

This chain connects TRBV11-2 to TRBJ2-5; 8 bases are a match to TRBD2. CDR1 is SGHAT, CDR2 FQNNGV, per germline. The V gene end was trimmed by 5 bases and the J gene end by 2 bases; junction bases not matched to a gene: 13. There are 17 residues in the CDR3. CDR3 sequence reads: CASSQGGQRGRQETQYF. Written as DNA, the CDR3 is TGTGCCAGCAGCCAAGGTGGCCAGCGGGGGAGGCAAGAGACCCAGTACTTC.

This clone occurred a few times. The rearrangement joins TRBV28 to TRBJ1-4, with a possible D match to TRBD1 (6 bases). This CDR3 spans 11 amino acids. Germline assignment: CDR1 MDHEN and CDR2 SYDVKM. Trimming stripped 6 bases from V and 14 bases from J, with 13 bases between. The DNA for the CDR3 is TGTGCCAGCAGACTTAGGACAGCCCTGTTTTTT. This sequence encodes CASRLRTALFF.

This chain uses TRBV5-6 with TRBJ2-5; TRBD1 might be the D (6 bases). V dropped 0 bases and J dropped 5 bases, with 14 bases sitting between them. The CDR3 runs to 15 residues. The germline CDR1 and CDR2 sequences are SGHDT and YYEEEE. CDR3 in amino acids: CASSLAGDNFETQYF. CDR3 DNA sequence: TGTGCCAGCAGCTTGGCAGGGGACAACTTCGAGACCCAGTACTTC.

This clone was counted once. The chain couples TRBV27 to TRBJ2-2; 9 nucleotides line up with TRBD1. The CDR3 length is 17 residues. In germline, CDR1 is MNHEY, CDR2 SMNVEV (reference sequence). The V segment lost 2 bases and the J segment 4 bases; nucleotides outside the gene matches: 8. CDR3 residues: CASSLEEGQGGTGELFF. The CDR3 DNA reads TGTGCCAGCAGTTTAGAGGAGGGACAGGGTGGCACCGGGGAGCTGTTTTTT.

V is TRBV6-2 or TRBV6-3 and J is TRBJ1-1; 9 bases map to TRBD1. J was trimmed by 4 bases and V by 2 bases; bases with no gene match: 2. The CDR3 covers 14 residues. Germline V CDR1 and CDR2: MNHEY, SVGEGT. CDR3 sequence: CASSYTGGGTEAFF. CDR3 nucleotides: TGTGCCAGCAGTTACACAGGGGGCGGCACTGAAGCTTTCTTT.

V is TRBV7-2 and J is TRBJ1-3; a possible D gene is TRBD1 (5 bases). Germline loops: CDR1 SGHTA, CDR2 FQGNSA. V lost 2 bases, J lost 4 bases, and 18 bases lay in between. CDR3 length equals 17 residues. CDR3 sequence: CASSLTTGRGSGNTIYF. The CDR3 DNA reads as TGTGCCAGCAGCTTAACCACCGGGCGGGGGTCGGGAAACACCATATATTTT.